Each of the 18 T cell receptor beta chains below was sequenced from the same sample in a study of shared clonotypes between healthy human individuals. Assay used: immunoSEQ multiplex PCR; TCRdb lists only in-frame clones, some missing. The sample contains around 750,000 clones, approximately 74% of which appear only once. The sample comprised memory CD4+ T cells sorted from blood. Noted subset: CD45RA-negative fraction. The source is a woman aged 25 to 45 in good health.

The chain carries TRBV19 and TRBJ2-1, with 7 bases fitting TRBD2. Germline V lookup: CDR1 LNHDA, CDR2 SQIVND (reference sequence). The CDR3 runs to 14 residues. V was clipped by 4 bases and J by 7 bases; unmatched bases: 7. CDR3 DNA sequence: TGTGCCAGTAGTAATAGCGGGTATGCGAATGAGCAGTTCTTC. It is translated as CASSNSGYANEQFF. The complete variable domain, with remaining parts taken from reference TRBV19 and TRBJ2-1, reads DGGITQSPKYLFRKEGQNVTLSCEQNLNHDAMYWYRQDPGQGLRLIYYSQIVNDFQKGDIAEGYSVSREKKESFPLTVTSAQKNPTAFYLCASSNSGYANEQFFGPGTRLTVL.

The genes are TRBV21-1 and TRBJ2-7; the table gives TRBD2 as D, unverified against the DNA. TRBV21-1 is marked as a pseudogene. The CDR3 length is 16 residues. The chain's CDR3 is CASSGREQPGDYEQYF. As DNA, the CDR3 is TGTGCCAGCAGCGGGAGGGAACAGCCAGGAGACTACGAGCAGTACTTC.

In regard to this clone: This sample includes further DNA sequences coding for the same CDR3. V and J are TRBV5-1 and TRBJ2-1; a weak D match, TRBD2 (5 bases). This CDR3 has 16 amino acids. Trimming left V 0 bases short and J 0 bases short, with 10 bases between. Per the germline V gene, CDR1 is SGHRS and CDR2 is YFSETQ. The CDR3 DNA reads TGCGCCAGCAGCTTGGTTCCGGGGAGCTCCTACAATGAGCAGTTCTTC. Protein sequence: CASSLVPGSSYNEQFF.

The DNA of the CDR3 is TGTGCCAGCAGTGAGGGGACCAACGGTTCCGGAAACACCATATATTTT. It yields the protein CASSEGTNGSGNTIYF. The gene calls are TRBV2 and TRBJ1-3; tentative D call: TRBD1 (5 bases). The germline gives CDR1 SNHLY, CDR2 FYNNEI. V was cut by 3 bases and J by 4 bases, with 16 bases left in between. The CDR3 totals 16 residues.

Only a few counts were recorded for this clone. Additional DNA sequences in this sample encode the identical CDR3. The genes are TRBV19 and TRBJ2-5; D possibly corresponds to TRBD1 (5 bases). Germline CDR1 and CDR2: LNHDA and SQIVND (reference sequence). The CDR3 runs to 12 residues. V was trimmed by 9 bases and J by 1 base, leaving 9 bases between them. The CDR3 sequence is CASRDFQETQYF. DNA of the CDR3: TGTGCCAGCAGGGATTTCCAAGAGACCCAGTACTTC.

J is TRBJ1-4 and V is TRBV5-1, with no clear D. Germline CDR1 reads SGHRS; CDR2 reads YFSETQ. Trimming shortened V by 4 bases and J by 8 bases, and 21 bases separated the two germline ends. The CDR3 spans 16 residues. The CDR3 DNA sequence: TGCGCCAGCAGCCCCGGCTACGAAGGATTTAACGAAAAACTGTTTTTT. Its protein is CASSPGYEGFNEKLFF. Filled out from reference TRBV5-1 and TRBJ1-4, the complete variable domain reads KAGVTQTPRYLIKTRGQQVTLSCSPISGHRSVSWYQQTPGQGLQFLFEYFSETQRNKGNFPGRFSGRQFSNSRSEMNVSTLELGDSALYLCASSPGYEGFNEKLFFGSGTQLSVL.

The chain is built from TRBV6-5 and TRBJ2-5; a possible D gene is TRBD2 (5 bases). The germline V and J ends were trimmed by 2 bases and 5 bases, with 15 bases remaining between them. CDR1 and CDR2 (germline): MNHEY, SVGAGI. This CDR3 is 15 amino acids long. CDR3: CASSYAWAGRETQYF. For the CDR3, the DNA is TGTGCCAGCAGTTACGCTTGGGCGGGCCGGGAGACCCAGTACTTC.

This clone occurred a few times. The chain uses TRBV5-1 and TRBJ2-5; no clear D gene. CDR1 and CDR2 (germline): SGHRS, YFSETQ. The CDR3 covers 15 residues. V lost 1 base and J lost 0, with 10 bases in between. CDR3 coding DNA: TGCGCCAGCAGCTTGAGAGCTGGGTACCAAGAGACCCAGTACTTC. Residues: CASSLRAGYQETQYF.

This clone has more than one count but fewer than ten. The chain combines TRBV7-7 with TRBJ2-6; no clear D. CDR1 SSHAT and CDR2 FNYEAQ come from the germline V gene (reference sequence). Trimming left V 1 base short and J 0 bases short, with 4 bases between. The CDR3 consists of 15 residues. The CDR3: CASSLGSSGANVLTF. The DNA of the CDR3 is TGTGCCAGCAGCTTAGGAAGCTCTGGGGCCAACGTCCTGACTTTC.

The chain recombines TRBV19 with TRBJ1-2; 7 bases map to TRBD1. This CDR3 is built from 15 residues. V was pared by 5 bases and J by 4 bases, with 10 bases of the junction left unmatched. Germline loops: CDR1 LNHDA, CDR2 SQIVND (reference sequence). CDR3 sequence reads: CASSLHDRVGYGYTF. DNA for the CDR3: TGTGCCAGTAGTCTCCACGACAGGGTAGGCTATGGCTACACCTTC.

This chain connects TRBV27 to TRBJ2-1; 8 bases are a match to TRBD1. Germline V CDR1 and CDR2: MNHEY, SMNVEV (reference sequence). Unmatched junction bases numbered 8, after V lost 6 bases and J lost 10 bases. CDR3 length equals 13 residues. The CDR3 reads CASSAAGGREQFF. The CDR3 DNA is TGTGCCAGCAGCGCGGCAGGGGGCAGGGAGCAGTTCTTC.

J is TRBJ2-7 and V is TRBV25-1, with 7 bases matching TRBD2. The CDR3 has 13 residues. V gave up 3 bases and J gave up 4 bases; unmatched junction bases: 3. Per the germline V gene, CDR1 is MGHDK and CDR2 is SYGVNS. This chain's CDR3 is CASSDREGYEQYF. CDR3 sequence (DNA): TGTGCCAGCAGTGACAGGGAGGGGTACGAGCAGTACTTC.

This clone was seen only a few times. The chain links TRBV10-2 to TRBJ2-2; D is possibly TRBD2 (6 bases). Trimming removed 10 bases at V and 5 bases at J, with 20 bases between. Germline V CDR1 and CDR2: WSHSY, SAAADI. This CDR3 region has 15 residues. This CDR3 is CAIKGRGGLTGELFF. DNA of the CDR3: TGCGCCATCAAAGGTCGGGGAGGCCTTACCGGGGAGCTGTTTTTT.

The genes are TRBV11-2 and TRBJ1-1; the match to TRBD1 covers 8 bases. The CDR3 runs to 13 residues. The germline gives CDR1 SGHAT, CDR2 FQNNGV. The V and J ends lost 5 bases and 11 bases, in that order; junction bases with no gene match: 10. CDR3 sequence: CASSQRQGMLAFF. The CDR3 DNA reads TGTGCCAGCAGCCAACGACAGGGGATGCTGGCTTTCTTT.

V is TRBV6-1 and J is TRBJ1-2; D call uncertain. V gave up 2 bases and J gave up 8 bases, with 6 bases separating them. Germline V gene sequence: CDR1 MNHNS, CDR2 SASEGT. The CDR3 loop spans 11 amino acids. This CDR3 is CASSETMGYTF. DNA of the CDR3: TGTGCCAGCAGTGAAACGATGGGCTACACCTTC.

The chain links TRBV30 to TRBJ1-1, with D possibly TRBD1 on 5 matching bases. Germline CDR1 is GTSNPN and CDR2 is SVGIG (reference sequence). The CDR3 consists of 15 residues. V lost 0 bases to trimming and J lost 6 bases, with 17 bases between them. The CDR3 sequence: CAWSVTGRKGSEAFF. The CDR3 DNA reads TGTGCCTGGAGTGTAACGGGGCGCAAGGGCTCTGAAGCTTTCTTT.

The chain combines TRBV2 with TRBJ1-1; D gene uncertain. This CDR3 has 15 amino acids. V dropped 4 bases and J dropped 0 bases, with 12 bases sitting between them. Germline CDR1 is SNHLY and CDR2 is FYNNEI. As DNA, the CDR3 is TGTGCCAGCAGTGGGTCTCTGTGGGTGAACACTGAAGCTTTCTTT. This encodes CASSGSLWVNTEAFF.

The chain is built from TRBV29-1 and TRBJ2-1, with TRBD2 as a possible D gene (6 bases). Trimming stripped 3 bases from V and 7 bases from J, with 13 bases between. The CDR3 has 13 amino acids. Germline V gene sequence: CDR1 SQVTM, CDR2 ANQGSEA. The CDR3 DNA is TGCAGCGTTGATGGGCTAGCGAGGAATGAGCAGTTCTTC. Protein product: CSVDGLARNEQFF.